This T cell receptor beta chain originates from a study of T cell repertoires in cytomegalovirus infection. Across the whole study: Researchers turned to recently identified HLA-C-restricted CMV epitopes as well as well-studied HLA-B-restricted ones. Carrying CMV and the relevant HLA type showed in public TCR beta signatures. Findings and caveats of the study: The ex vivo response was dominated by HLA-C-restricted CMV-specific TCR beta clonotypes. Using cumulative public TCR beta family frequency, the authors identified those who carried CMV together with the relevant HLA.

TCRdb reanalysed the reads using MiXCR and keeps one entry per CDR3 protein. The data contain 110,000 or so distinct CDR3 sequences, around 29% of them singletons. With 4 bases removed from V and 2 bases from J, the gap between germline ends came to 10 bases. The CDR3 length is 14 residues. The germline CDR1 and CDR2 sequences are MNHNY and SVGAGI (reference sequence). On this clonotype itself: The target antigen is unknown.

The material was CD8+ T cells from cultured PBMCs, obtained from culture after CMV antigen stimulation. This TCR came from a human donor in good health (CMV status not recorded). Some clones in this sample may be carry-over from other donors' samples. This chain connects TRBV6-6 to TRBJ2-3, with D maybe TRBD2 (5 bases). Here the CDR3 DNA reads TGTGCCAGCAGTTGGGCGGGTTCCACAGATACGCAGTATTTT. Encoded protein: CASSWAGSTDTQYF.